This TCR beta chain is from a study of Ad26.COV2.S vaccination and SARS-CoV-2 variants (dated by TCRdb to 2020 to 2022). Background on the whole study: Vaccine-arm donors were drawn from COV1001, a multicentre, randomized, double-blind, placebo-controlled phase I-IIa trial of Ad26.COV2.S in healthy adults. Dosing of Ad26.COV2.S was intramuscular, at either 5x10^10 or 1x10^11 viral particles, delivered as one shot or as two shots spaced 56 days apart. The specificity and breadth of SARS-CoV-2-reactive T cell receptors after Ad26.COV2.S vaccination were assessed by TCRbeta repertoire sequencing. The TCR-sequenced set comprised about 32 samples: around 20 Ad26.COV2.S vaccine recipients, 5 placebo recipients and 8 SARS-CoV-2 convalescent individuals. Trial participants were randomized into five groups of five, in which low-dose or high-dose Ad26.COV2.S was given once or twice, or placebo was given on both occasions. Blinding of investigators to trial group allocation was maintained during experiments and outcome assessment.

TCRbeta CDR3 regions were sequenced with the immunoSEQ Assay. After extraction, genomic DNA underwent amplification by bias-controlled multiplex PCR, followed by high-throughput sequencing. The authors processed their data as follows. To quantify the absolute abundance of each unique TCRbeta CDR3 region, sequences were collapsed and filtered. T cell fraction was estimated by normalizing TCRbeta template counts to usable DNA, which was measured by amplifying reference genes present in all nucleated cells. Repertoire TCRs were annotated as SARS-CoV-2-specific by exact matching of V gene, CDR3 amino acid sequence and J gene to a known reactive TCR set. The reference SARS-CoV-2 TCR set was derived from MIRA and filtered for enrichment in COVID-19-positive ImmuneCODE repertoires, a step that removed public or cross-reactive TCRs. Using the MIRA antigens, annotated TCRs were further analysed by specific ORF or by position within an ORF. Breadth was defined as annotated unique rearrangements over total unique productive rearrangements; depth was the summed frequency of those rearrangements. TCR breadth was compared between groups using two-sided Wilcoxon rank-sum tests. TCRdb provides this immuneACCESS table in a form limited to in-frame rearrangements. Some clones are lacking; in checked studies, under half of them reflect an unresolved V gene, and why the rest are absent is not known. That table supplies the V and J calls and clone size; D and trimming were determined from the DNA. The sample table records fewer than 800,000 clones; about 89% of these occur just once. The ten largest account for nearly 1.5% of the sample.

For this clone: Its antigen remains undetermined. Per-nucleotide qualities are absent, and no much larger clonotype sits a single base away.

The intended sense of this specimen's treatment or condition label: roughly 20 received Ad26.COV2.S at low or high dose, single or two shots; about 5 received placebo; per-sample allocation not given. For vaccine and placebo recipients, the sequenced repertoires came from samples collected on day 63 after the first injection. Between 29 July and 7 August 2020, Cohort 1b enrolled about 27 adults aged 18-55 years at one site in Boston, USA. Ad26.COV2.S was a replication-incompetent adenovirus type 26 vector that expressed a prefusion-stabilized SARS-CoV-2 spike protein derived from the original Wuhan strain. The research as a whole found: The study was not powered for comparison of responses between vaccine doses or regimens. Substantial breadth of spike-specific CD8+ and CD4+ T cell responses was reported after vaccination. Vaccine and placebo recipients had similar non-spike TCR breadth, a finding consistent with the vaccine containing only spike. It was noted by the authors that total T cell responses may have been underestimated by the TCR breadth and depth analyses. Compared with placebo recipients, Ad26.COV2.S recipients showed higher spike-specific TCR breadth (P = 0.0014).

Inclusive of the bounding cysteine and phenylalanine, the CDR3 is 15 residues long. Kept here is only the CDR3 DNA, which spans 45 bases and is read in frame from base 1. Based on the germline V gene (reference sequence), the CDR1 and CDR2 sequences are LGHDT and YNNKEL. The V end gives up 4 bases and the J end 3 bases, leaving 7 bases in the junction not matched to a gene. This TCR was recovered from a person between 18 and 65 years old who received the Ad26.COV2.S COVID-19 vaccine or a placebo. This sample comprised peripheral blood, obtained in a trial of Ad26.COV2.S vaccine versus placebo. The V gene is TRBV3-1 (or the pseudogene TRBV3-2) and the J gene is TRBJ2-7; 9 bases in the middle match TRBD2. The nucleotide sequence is TGTGCCAGCAGCCGAAGCGGGGGGACTCTCTACGAGCAGTACTTC. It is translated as CASSRSGGTLYEQYF.